This record concerns one TCR beta chain sequence. The antigen is undetermined. These data belong to a study of T cells and Merkel cell carcinoma outcomes. Study observations and caveats: In Merkel cell carcinoma, repertoire and T-cell density reportedly predicted outcomes.

Germline V gene lookup returns CDR1 SEHNR and CDR2 FQNEAQ (reference sequence). The CDR3 loop spans 15 amino acids. V was shortened by 1 base and J by 3 bases, with 10 bases between the two germline ends. The protocol was immunoSEQ multiplex PCR, while the TCRdb copy is restricted to in-frame clones and leaves out a portion. The data contain about 9,200 clones, under 90% of them seen just once; the ten biggest clones take up 2% to 2.5%. Sample: tumor tissue from Merkel cell carcinoma. The chain has TRBV7-9 and TRBJ2-1; maybe TRBD1 (5 bases). This sequence was found in a human donor with Merkel cell carcinoma. This CDR3 is CASSLDRTLYNEQFF. The CDR3 DNA reads TGTGCCAGCAGCTTAGACCGGACACTCTACAATGAGCAGTTCTTC.